This T cell receptor (beta chain) was documented in a study of shared clonotypes between healthy human individuals. About the study: Those who served as donors were a couple of women and three men between the ages of 18 and 49.

Trimming removed 5 bases from V and 9 bases from J; junction bases left unmatched: 7. Per the germline V gene, CDR1 is MDHEN and CDR2 is SYDVKM. This CDR3 is 13 amino acids long. TCRdb's copy holds only in-frame clones and misses some; the assay was immunoSEQ multiplex PCR. Counted here are fewer than 1 million clones, 95% to 97% occurring once; the ten biggest clones make up 0.2% to 0.25%. Terminally differentiated effector memory CD45RA+ cells were excluded from the naive CD8 cells, which were CD45RO-negative and positively selected for CCR7. Material for sequencing was naive CD8+ T cells sorted from blood. The V call is TRBV28, the J call TRBJ1-5; TRBD1 matches at 7 bases. The TCR comes from a man aged 25 to 40 in good health. CDR3 DNA sequence: TGTGCCAGCAGTCCGCTAAGGACAGGGCCCCAGCATTTT. Protein: CASSPLRTGPQHF.